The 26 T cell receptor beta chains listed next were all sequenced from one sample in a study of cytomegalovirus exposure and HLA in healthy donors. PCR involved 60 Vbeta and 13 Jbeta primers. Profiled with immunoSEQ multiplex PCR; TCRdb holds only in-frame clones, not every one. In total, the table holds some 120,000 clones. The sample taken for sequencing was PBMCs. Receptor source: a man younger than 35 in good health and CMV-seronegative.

The CDR3: CASSPTGEFEQYF. In DNA form, the CDR3 reads TGTGCCAGCAGCCCGACAGGGGAGTTCGAGCAGTACTTC. The V and J genes are TRBV6-5 and TRBJ2-5, with 8 positions matching TRBD1. The DNA end is more similar to TRBJ2-7, so the J call may be wrong. CDR3 length: 13 residues. Germline V lookup: CDR1 MNHEY, CDR2 SVGAGI.

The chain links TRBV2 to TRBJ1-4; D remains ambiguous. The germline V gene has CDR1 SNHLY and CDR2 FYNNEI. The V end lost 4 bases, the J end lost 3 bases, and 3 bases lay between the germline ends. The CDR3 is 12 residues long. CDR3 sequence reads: CASSVANEKLFF. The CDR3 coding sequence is TGTGCCAGCAGTGTAGCTAATGAAAAACTGTTTTTT.

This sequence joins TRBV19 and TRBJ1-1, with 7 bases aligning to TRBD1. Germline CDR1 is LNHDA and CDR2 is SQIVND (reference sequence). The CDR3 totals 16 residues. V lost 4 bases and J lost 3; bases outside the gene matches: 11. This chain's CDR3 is CASSTPTGSWDTEAFF. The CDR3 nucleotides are TGTGCCAGTAGTACTCCGACAGGGTCTTGGGACACTGAAGCTTTCTTT.

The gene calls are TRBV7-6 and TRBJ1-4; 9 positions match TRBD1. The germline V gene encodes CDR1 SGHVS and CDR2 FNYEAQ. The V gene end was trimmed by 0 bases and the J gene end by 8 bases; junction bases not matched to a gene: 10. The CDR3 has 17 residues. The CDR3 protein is CASSLAPLQGAGEKLFF. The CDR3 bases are TGTGCCAGCAGCTTAGCGCCCTTACAGGGGGCGGGAGAAAAACTGTTTTTT.

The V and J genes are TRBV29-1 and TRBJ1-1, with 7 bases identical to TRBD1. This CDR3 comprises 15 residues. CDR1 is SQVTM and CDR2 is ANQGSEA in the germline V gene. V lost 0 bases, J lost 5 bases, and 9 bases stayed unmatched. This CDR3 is CSVEDPLNRGTEAFF. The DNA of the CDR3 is TGCAGCGTTGAAGACCCTCTTAACAGGGGTACTGAAGCTTTCTTT.

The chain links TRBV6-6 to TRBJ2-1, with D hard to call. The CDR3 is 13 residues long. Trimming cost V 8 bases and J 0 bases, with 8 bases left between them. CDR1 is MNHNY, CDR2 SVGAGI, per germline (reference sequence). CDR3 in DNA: TGTGCCAGCTCGAGAAGCTCCTACAATGAGCAGTTCTTC. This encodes CASSRSSYNEQFF.

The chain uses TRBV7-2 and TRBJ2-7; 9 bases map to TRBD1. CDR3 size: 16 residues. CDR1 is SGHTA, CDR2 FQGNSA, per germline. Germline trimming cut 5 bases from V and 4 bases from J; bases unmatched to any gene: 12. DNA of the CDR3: TGTGCCAGCAGCCGTCGTTGGACAGGGGAGGGTTACGAGCAGTACTTC. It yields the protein CASSRRWTGEGYEQYF.

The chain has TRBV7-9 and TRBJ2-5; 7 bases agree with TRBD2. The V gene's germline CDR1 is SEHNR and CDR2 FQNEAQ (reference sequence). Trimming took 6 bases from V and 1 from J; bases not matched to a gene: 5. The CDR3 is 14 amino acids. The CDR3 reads CASRPGGGQETQYF. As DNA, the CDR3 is TGTGCCAGCAGACCGGGCGGGGGCCAAGAGACCCAGTACTTC.

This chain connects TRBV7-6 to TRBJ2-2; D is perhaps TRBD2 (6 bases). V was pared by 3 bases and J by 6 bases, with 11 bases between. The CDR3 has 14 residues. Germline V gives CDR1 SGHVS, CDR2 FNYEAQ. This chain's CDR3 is CASSLLRESGELFF. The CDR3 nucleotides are TGTGCCAGCAGCTTGTTGCGGGAATCCGGGGAGCTGTTTTTT.

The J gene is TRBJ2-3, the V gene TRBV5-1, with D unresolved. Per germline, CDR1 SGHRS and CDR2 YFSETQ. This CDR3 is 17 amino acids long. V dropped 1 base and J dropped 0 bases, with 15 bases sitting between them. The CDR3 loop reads CASSLLVSLSSTDTQYF. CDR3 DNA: TGCGCCAGCAGCTTGCTGGTCAGTTTGTCCAGCACAGATACGCAGTATTTT.

The DNA for the CDR3 is TGCGCCAGCAGCATACAAGGGGAAGGCTACACCTTC. Its translation is CASSIQGEGYTF. The chain has TRBV5-1 and TRBJ1-2; TRBD1 is a possible D gene (5 bases). The germline V gene encodes CDR1 SGHRS and CDR2 YFSETQ. V was clipped by 4 bases and J by 8 bases, with 12 bases between them. The CDR3 has 12 amino acids.

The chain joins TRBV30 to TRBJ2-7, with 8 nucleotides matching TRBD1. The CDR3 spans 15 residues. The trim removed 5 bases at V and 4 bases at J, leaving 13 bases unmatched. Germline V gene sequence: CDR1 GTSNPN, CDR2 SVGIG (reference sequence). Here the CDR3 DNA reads TGTGCCTGGGACTTGTGGGGACAGGAGAGATACGAGCAGTACTTC. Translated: CAWDLWGQERYEQYF.

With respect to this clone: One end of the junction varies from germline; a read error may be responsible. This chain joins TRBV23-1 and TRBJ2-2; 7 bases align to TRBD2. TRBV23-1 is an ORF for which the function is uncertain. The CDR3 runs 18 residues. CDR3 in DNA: TGCGCCAGCAGTCAATCAAGAGCGGGGCCTGGGAACGCCGGGGAGCTGTTTTTT. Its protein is CASSQSRAGPGNAGELFF.

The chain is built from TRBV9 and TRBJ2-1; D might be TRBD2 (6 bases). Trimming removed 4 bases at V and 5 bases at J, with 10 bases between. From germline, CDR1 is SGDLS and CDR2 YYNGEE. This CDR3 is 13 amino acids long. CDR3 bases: TGTGCCAGCAGCCCGCGGGACGACAATGAGCAGTTCTTC. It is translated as CASSPRDDNEQFF.

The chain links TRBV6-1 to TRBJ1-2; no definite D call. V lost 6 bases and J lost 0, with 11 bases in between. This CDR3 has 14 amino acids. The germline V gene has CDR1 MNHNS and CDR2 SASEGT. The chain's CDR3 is CASSTPVTNYGYTF. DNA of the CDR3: TGTGCCAGCAGCACCCCGGTTACTAACTATGGCTACACCTTC.

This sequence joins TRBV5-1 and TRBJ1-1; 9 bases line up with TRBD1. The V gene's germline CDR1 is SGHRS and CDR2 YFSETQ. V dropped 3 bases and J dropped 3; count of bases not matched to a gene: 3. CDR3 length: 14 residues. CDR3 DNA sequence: TGCGCCAGCAGCTGGGGACAGGGTGACACTGAAGCTTTCTTT. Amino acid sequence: CASSWGQGDTEAFF.

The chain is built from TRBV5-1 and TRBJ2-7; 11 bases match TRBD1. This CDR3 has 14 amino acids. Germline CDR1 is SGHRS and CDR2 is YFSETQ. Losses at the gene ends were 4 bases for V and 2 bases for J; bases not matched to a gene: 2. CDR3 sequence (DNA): TGCGCCAGCAGCAAGGGACAGGGGGCCTACGAGCAGTACTTC. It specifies CASSKGQGAYEQYF.

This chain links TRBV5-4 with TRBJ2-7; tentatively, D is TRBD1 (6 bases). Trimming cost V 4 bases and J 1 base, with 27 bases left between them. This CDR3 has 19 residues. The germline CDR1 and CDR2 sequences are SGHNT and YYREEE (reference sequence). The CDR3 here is CASSPSIRGGRVPSYEQYF. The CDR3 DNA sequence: TGTGCCAGCAGCCCTTCAATCAGAGGGGGAAGAGTACCATCCTACGAGCAGTACTTC. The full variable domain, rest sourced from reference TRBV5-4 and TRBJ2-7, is ETGVTQSPTHLIKTRGQQVTLRCSSQSGHNTVSWYQQALGQGPQFIFQYYREEENGRGNFPPRFSGLQFPNYSSELNVNALELDDSALYLCASSPSIRGGRVPSYEQYFGPGTRLTVT.

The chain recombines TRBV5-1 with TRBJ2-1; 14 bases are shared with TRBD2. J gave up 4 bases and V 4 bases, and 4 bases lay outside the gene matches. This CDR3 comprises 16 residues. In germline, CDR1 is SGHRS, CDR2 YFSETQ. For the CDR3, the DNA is TGCGCCAGCAGCGGGACTAGCGGGAGTAAGTACAATGAGCAGTTCTTC. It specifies CASSGTSGSKYNEQFF.

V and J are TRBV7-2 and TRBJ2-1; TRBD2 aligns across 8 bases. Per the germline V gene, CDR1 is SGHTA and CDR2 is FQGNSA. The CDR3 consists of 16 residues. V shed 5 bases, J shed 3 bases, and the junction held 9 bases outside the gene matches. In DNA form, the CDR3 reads TGTGCCAGCAGCGCTAGCCATGGGACTAGCTACAATGAGCAGTTCTTC. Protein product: CASSASHGTSYNEQFF. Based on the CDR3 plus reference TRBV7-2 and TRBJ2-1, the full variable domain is GAGVSQSPSNKVTEKGKDVELRCDPISGHTALYWYRQSLGQGLEFLIYFQGNSAPDKSGLPSDRFSAERTGGSVSTLTIQRTQQEDSAVYLCASSASHGTSYNEQFFGPGTRLTVL.

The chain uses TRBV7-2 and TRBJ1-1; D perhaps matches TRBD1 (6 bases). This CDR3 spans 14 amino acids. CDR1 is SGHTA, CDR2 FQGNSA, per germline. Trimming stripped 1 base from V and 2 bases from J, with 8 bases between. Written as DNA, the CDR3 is TGTGCCAGCAGCTTAGACAGGGAAAACACTGAAGCTTTCTTT. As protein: CASSLDRENTEAFF. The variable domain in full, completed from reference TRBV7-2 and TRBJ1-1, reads GAGVSQSPSNKVTEKGKDVELRCDPISGHTALYWYRQSLGQGLEFLIYFQGNSAPDKSGLPSDRFSAERTGGSVSTLTIQRTQQEDSAVYLCASSLDRENTEAFFGQGTRLTVV.

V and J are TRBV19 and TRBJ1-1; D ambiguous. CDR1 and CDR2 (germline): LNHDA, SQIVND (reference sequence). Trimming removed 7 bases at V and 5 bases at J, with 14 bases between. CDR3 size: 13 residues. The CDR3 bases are TGTGCCAGTACATTTCTTGGAGCAACTGAAGCTTTCTTT. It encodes CASTFLGATEAFF.

Written as DNA, the CDR3 is TGTGCCAGCAGTTCTCCCAGCGAAGGGGGCACAGATACGCAGTATTTT. Protein product: CASSSPSEGGTDTQYF. This chain joins TRBV28 and TRBJ2-3, with a tentative D call TRBD1 (5 bases). V was shortened by 4 bases and J by 1 base, with 15 bases between the two germline ends. The length of the CDR3 is 16 residues. Germline loops: CDR1 MDHEN, CDR2 SYDVKM.

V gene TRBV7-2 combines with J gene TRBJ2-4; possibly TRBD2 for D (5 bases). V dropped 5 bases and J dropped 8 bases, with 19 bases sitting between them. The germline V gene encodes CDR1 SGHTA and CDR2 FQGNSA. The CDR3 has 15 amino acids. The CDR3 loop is CASSPGFGEGYIQYF. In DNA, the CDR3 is TGTGCCAGCAGCCCAGGATTTGGAGAGGGTTACATTCAGTACTTC.

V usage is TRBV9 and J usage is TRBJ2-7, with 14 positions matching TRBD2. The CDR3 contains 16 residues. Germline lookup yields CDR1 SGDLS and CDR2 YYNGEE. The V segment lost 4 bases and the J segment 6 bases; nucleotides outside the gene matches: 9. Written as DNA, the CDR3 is TGTGCCAGCAGCAGGGTGGGACTAGCGGGAGAAGGCGAGCAGTACTTC. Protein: CASSRVGLAGEGEQYF. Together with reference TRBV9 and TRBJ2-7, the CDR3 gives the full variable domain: DSGVTQTPKHLITATGQRVTLRCSPRSGDLSVYWYQQSLDQGLQFLIQYYNGEERAKGNILERFSAQQFPDLHSELNLSSLELGDSALYFCASSRVGLAGEGEQYFGPGTRLTVT.

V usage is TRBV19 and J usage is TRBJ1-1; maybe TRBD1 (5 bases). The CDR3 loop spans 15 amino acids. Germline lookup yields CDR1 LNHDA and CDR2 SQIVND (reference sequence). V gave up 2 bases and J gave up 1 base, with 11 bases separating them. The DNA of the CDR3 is TGTGCCAGTAGTATACGACAGCTCCAGAACACTGAAGCTTTCTTT. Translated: CASSIRQLQNTEAFF.